The next 10 T cell receptor beta chains were all read from a single sample in a study of circulating and synovial CD4+ cells in juvenile arthritis. Repertoires were generated with immunoSEQ multiplex PCR, while TCRdb's copy carries only in-frame clones and drops some. This sample has around 31,000 clones, with about 95% found just once. The specimen was CD4+ T cells from blood. The receptors come from a human donor with juvenile idiopathic arthritis.

In the case of this clone: Sequence at one end of the junction differs from germline and may be a read error. The same CDR3 is also encoded by other DNA sequences in this sample. This rearrangement joins TRBV14 to TRBJ1-6; D unresolved. Germline V gene lookup returns CDR1 SGHDN and CDR2 FVKESK. The CDR3 sequence is 16 residues long. Written as DNA, the CDR3 is TGTGCCAGCAGCCAAGGACAAAGGTTCGATAATTCCCCCCTCCACTTT. It specifies CASSQGQRFDNSPLHF.

This clone was counted a single time. The chain links TRBV7-2 to TRBJ2-2; 13 bases fit TRBD2. Germline loops: CDR1 SGHTA, CDR2 FQGNSA. J lost 3 bases, V lost 1 base, and 5 bases had no gene match. This CDR3 is 18 amino acids long. CDR3 in DNA: TGTGCCAGCAGCTTAGGGACTAGCGGGAGTGGGTACACCGGGGAGCTGTTTTTT. Residues: CASSLGTSGSGYTGELFF.

The chain links TRBV2 to TRBJ1-2; D is possibly TRBD1 (5 bases). This CDR3 spans 15 amino acids. The ends were cut back, 6 bases at V and 6 bases at J, with 20 bases in the middle. Germline V lookup: CDR1 SNHLY, CDR2 FYNNEI. CDR3 sequence: CASSETRTPRDGYTF. The CDR3 coding sequence is TGTGCCAGCAGCGAAACCAGGACACCCAGGGATGGCTACACCTTC.

CDR3 DNA: TGTGCCAAACAGGCTAATGGTGGCTACGAGCAGTACTTC. Translation: CAKQANGGYEQYF. The V gene is TRBV6-4, the J gene TRBJ2-7; maybe TRBD1 (5 bases). The CDR3 contains 13 residues. Trimming stripped 10 bases from V and 3 bases from J, with 16 bases between. Germline V gene data show CDR1 as MRHNA and CDR2 as SNTAGT.

J is TRBJ1-1 and V is TRBV5-1, with 8 nucleotides matching TRBD1. Trimming took 6 bases from V and 0 from J; bases not matched to a gene: 10. This CDR3 contains 16 residues. Germline V gene sequence: CDR1 SGHRS, CDR2 YFSETQ. The CDR3 loop is CASTSGQGAMNTEAFF. CDR3 DNA: TGCGCCAGCACCTCGGGGCAGGGGGCGATGAACACTGAAGCTTTCTTT.

The chain links TRBV18 to TRBJ2-1; 9 nucleotides align to TRBD1. V lost 2 bases and J lost 7; bases outside the gene matches: 6. The length of the CDR3 is 15 residues. In germline, CDR1 is KGHSH, CDR2 LQKENI. This CDR3 is CASSPRTGEANEQFF. The CDR3 DNA sequence: TGTGCCAGCTCACCAAGGACAGGGGAGGCGAATGAGCAGTTCTTC.

The J gene is TRBJ1-5, the V gene TRBV7-2, with TRBD1 as a possible D gene (6 bases). Germline-derived CDR1 and CDR2 are SGHTA and FQGNSA. This CDR3 has 14 amino acids. The ends were cut back, 4 bases at V and 6 bases at J, with 13 bases in the middle. The CDR3 spells CASSSTGSGQPQHF. The CDR3 nucleotides read TGTGCCAGCAGCTCCACAGGGAGCGGTCAGCCCCAGCATTTT.

This chain links TRBV27 with TRBJ2-7, with a possible D match to TRBD1 (5 bases). CDR1 MNHEY and CDR2 SMNVEV come from the germline V gene (reference sequence). CDR3 length equals 13 residues. V shed 6 bases and J shed 1 base, with 10 bases lying between them. CDR3 DNA sequence: TGTGCCAGCAGCTCGGCAGGGTCCTACGAGCAGTACTTC. Its translation: CASSSAGSYEQYF.

This clone was detected a few times. The chain recombines TRBV6-1 with TRBJ1-5, with D possibly being TRBD1 (5 bases). V lost 5 bases, J lost 6 bases, and 17 bases lay in between. Germline V gene data show CDR1 as MNHNS and CDR2 as SASEGT. The CDR3 is 15 residues long. This chain's CDR3 is CASSSGRGSSQPQHF. CDR3 DNA: TGTGCCAGCAGTTCGGGGAGGGGTTCGAGTCAGCCCCAGCATTTT.

This sequence joins TRBV2 and TRBJ2-7, with 9 positions matching TRBD2. Trimming cost V 4 bases and J 0 bases; bases outside gene matches: 4. CDR3 length: 15 amino acids. In germline, CDR1 is SNHLY, CDR2 FYNNEI. CDR3 in amino acids: CASSGVSGSSYEQYF. The DNA for the CDR3 is TGTGCCAGCAGTGGTGTTAGCGGGAGCTCCTACGAGCAGTACTTC.